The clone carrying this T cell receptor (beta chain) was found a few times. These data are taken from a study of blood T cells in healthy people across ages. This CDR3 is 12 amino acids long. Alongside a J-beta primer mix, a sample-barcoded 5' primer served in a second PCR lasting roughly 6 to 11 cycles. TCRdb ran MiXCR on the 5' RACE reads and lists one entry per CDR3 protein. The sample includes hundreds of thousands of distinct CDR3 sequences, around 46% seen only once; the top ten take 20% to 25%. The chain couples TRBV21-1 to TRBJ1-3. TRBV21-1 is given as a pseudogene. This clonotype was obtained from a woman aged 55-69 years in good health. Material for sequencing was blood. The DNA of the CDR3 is TGTGCCAGGCAGGGTTGGGGAAACACCATATATTTT. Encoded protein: CARQGWGNTIYF.